The T cell receptor beta chain under discussion was sequenced for a study of blood T cells in healthy people across ages. J was trimmed by 7 bases and V by 2 bases; bases with no gene match: 17. This CDR3 contains 17 residues. CDR1 is SGHRS and CDR2 is YFSETQ in the germline V gene. For the second PCR, which ran for about 6 to 11 cycles, a sample-barcoded 5' primer and a J-beta primer mix were used. Every cDNA was tagged by a template-switch adaptor with 12 random nucleotides. In TCRdb, the 5' RACE reads were re-called with MiXCR into one record per CDR3 protein. The table records approximately 730,000 distinct CDR3 sequences, approximately 53% of them present only once. Study-wide findings and caveats: Age brought a roughly linear fall in TCR beta diversity measured per million T cells.

Comment on this clonotype: Antigen specificity is unknown.

The sequence derives from a man at least 80 years old in good health. V and J are TRBV5-1 and TRBJ2-7; 8 positions agree with TRBD2. Sequenced sample: blood. The CDR3 DNA sequence: TGCGCCAGCAGCTTTCGGAGCGGGAGCGAATCCTACAATGAGCAGTACTTC. This sequence encodes CASSFRSGSESYNEQYF.